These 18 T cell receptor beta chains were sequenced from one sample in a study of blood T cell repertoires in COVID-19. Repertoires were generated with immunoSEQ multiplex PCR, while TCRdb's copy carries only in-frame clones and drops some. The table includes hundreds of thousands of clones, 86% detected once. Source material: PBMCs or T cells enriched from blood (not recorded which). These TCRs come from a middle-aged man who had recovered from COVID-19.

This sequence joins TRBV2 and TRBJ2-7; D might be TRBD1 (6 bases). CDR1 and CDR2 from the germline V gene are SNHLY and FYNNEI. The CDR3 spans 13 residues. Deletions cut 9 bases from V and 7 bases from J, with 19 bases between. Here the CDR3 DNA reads TGTGCCAGTGACCAGGGGCTCTATGGTGAGCAGTACTTC. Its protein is CASDQGLYGEQYF.

The CDR3 loop is CASSLDLTGGYSPLHF. The CDR3, as DNA: TGCGCCAGCAGCTTGGACCTAACCGGGGGGTATTCACCCCTCCACTTT. The rearrangement joins TRBV5-1 to TRBJ1-6; a weak D match, TRBD1 (5 bases). Per the germline V gene, CDR1 is SGHRS and CDR2 is YFSETQ. The CDR3 has 16 residues. V lost 0 bases, J lost 8 bases, and 15 bases lay in between.

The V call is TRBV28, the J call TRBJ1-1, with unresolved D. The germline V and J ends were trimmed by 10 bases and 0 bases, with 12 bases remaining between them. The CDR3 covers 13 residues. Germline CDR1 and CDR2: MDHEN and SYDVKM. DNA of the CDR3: TGTGCCATCGCGGAGGGCTTGAACACTGAAGCTTTCTTT. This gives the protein CAIAEGLNTEAFF. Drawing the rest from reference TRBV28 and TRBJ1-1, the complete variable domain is DVKVTQSSRYLVKRTGEKVFLECVQDMDHENMFWYRQDPGLGLRLIYFSYDVKMKEKGDIPEGYSVSREKKERFSLILESASTNQTSMYLCAIAEGLNTEAFFGQGTRLTVV.

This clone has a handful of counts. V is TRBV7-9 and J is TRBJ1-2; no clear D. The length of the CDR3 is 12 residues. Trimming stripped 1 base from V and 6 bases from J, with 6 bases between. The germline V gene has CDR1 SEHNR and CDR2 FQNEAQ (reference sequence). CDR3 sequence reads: CASSLDENGYTF. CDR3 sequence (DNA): TGTGCCAGCAGCTTAGATGAGAATGGCTACACCTTC.

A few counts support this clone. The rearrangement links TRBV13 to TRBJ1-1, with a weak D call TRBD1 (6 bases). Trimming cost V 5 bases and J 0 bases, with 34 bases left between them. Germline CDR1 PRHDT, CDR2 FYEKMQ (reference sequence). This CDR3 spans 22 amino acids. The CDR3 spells CASSRNRLGQLTGNLMNTEAFF. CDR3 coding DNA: TGTGCCAGCAGCCGCAATAGGCTCGGACAACTGACAGGAAACTTAATGAACACTGAAGCTTTCTTT.

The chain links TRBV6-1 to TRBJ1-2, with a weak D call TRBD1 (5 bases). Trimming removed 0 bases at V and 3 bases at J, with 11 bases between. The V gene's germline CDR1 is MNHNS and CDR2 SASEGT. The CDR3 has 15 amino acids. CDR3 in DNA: TGTGCCAGCAGTGAAGCGGCCGGGGGACACTATGGCTACACCTTC. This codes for CASSEAAGGHYGYTF.

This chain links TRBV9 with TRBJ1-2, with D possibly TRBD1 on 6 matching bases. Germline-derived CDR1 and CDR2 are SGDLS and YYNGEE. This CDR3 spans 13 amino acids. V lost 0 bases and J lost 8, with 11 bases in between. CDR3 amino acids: CASSVEQGGGYTF. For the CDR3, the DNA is TGTGCCAGCAGCGTAGAACAGGGCGGGGGCTACACCTTC.

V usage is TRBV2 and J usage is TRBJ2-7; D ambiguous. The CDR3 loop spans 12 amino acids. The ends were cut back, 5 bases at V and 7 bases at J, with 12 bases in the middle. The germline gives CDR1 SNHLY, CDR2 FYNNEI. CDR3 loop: CASSTGSLEQYF. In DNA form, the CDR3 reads TGTGCCAGCAGTACCGGGTCTTTAGAGCAGTACTTC.

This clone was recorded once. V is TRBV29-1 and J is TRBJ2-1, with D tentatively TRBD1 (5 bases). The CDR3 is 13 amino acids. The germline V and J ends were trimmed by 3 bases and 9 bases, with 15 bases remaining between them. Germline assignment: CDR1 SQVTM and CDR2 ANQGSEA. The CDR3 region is CSVDATGYGEQFF. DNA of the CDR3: TGCAGCGTTGACGCAACAGGTTACGGTGAGCAGTTCTTC.

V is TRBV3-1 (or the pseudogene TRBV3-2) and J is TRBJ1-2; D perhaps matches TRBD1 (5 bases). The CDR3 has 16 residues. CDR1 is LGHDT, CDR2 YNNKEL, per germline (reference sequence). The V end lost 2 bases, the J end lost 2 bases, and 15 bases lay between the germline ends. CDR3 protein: CASSQMLAGPNYGYTF. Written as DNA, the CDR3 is TGTGCCAGCAGCCAAATGCTGGCAGGGCCCAACTATGGCTACACCTTC.

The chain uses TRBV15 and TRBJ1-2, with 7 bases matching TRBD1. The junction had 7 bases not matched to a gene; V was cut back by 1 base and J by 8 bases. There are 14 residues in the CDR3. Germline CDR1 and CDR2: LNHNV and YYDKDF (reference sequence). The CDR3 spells CATSRGGQLGGYTF. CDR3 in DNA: TGTGCCACCAGCAGAGGGGGACAGCTCGGAGGCTACACCTTC.

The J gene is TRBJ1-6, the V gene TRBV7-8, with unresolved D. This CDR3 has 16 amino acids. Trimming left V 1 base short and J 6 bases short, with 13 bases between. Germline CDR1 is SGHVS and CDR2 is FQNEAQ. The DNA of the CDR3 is TGTGCCAGCAGCTTAGTTGGGTGGGAGGGTAATTCACCCCTCCACTTT. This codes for CASSLVGWEGNSPLHF.

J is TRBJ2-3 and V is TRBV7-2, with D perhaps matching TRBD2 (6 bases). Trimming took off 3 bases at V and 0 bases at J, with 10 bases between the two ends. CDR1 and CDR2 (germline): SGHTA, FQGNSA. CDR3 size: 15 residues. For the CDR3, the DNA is TGTGCCAGCAGCTTTTCGGGAGTGAGCACAGATACGCAGTATTTT. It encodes CASSFSGVSTDTQYF. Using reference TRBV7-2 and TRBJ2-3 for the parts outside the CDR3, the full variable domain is GAGVSQSPSNKVTEKGKDVELRCDPISGHTALYWYRQSLGQGLEFLIYFQGNSAPDKSGLPSDRFSAERTGGSVSTLTIQRTQQEDSAVYLCASSFSGVSTDTQYFGPGTRLTVL.

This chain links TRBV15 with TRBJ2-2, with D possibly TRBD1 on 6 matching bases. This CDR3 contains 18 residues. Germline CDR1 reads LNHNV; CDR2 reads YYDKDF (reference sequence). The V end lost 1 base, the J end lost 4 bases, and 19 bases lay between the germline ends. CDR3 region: CATSRAHGQSWGTGELFF. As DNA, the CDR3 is TGTGCCACCAGCAGAGCCCACGGACAGTCCTGGGGCACCGGGGAGCTGTTTTTT.

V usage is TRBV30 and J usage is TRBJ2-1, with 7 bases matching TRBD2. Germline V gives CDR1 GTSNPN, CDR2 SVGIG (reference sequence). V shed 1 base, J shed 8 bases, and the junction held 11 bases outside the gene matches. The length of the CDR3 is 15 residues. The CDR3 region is CAWSGSHTGGHEQFF. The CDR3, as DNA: TGTGCCTGGAGTGGGTCTCACACGGGGGGACATGAGCAGTTCTTC.

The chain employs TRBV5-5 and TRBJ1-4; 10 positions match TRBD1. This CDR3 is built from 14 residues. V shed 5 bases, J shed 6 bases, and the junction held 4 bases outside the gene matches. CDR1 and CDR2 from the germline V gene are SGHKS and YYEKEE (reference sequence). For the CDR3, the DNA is TGTGCCAGCAGTCCGACAGGGGGCCATGAAAAACTGTTTTTT. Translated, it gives CASSPTGGHEKLFF.

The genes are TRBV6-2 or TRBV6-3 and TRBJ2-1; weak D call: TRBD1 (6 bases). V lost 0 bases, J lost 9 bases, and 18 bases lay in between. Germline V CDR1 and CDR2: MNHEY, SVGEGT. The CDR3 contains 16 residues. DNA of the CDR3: TGTGCCAGCAGTTACTCGACAGGTTCGGGGACGGTTGAGCAGTTCTTC. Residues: CASSYSTGSGTVEQFF.

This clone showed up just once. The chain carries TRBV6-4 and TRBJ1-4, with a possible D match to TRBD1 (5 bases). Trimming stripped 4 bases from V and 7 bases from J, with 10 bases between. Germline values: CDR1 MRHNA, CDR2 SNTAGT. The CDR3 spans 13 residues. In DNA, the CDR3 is TGTGCCAGCAGTGTGCAGGGTGGTGAAAAACTGTTTTTT. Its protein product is CASSVQGGEKLFF.